This entry lists 5 T cell receptor beta chains sequenced from one sample in a study of blood T cell repertoires in COVID-19. Data came from immunoSEQ multiplex PCR; TCRdb stores just in-frame clones and leaves some out. The table lists 180,000 or so clones, roughly 81% of them singletons. The sample was peripheral blood. These receptors were collected from a woman older than 75 with COVID-19, enrolled during active disease.

The V gene is TRBV3-1 (or the pseudogene TRBV3-2), the J gene TRBJ2-5; 8 nucleotides agree with TRBD1. The CDR3 has 16 amino acids. Germline CDR1 LGHDT, CDR2 YNNKEL (reference sequence). Trimming removed 3 bases from V and 4 bases from J; junction bases left unmatched: 10. CDR3 sequence reads: CASSQEGQVLIETQYF. CDR3 sequence (DNA): TGTGCCAGCAGCCAGGAGGGACAGGTCTTAATAGAGACCCAGTACTTC.

This chain joins TRBV13 and TRBJ2-1, with a weak D call TRBD2 (5 bases). Germline CDR1 is PRHDT and CDR2 is FYEKMQ (reference sequence). CDR3 length: 13 residues. The V and J ends lost 5 bases and 9 bases respectively, with 14 bases between them. Here the CDR3 reads CASSHDRTAEQFF. The CDR3 nucleotides are TGTGCCAGCAGCCACGACCGGACTGCTGAGCAGTTCTTC.

The chain combines TRBV15 with TRBJ2-2, with 7 nucleotides matching TRBD2. Germline V gene sequence: CDR1 LNHNV, CDR2 YYDKDF (reference sequence). CDR3 length: 14 amino acids. V was clipped by 3 bases and J by 6 bases; unmatched bases: 4. The CDR3 DNA reads TGTGCCACCAGCAGTGGACTAGTCCCCGGGGAGCTGTTTTTT. This gives the protein CATSSGLVPGELFF. Together with reference TRBV15 and TRBJ2-2, the CDR3 gives the full variable domain: DAMVIQNPRYQVTQFGKPVTLSCSQTLNHNVMYWYQQKSSQAPKLLFHYYDKDFNNEADTPDNFQSRRPNTSFCFLDIRSPGLGDTAMYLCATSSGLVPGELFFGEGSRLTVL.

The chain combines TRBV9 with TRBJ2-3; 11 bases line up with TRBD2. Per the germline V gene, CDR1 is SGDLS and CDR2 is YYNGEE. V was clipped by 2 bases and J by 2 bases; unmatched bases: 4. This CDR3 comprises 16 residues. In DNA form, the CDR3 reads TGTGCCAGCAGCGTGGGGACTAGCGGAGACACAGATACGCAGTATTTT. This encodes CASSVGTSGDTDTQYF.

This clone was seen only once. The chain uses TRBV19 and TRBJ2-7, with D possibly matching TRBD2 (6 bases). Per germline, CDR1 LNHDA and CDR2 SQIVND (reference sequence). The CDR3 is 14 residues long. Between the trimmed V and J ends, which lost 2 bases and 4 bases, there was a span of 12 bases. CDR3 coding DNA: TGTGCCAGTAGTATAAGGGGAGGCCAGTACGAGCAGTACTTC. Its translation is CASSIRGGQYEQYF.